This T cell receptor (beta chain) was found in a study of Ad26.COV2.S vaccination and SARS-CoV-2 variants. Study-wide results and limits: After vaccination, substantial breadth of spike-specific CD8+ and CD4+ responses was reported. Participants given vaccine showed non-spike TCR breadth similar to that of placebo recipients.

On this clone itself: The antigen is unknown.

Treatment denoted: about 20 received Ad26.COV2.S at low or high dose, single or two shots; 5 received placebo; per-sample allocation not given. Sampling occurred on day 63 after the first vaccine or placebo injection. Sequencing was performed with immunoSEQ multiplex PCR; in TCRdb, only in-frame clones are kept and a portion is missing. The sample includes 350,000 to 500,000 clones, more than 80% of them seen just once. The V end lost 7 bases, the J end lost 0 bases, and 13 bases lay between the germline ends. The V gene's germline CDR1 is LGHDT and CDR2 YNNKEL (reference sequence). The CDR3 covers 14 residues.

V and J are TRBV3-1 (or the pseudogene TRBV3-2) and TRBJ2-7, with D possibly TRBD2 on 5 matching bases. This specimen was peripheral blood, taken in a trial of Ad26.COV2.S vaccine versus placebo. The clonotype comes from a person between 18 and 60 years old who received the Ad26.COV2.S COVID-19 vaccine or a placebo. The CDR3 sequence: CASKRGRSSYEQYF. The CDR3 DNA follows: TGTGCCAGCAAAAGAGGGCGAAGCTCCTACGAGCAGTACTTC.